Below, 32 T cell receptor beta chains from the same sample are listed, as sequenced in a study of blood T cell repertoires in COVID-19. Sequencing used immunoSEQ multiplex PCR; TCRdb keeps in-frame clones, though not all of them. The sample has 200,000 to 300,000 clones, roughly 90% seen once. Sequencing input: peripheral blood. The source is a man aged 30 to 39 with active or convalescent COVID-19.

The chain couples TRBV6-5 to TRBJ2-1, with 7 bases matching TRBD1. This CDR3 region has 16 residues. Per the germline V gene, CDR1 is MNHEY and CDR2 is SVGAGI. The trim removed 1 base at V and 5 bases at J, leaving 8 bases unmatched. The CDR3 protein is CASSYWAGTVDNEQFF. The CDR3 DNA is TGTGCCAGCAGTTACTGGGCCGGGACAGTGGACAATGAGCAGTTCTTC.

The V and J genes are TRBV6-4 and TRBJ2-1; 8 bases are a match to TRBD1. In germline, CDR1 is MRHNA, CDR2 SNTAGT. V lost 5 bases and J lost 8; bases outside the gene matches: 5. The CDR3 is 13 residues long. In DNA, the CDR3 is TGTGCCAGCAGTCTGGACAGGGCGGATGAGCAGTTCTTC. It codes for CASSLDRADEQFF.

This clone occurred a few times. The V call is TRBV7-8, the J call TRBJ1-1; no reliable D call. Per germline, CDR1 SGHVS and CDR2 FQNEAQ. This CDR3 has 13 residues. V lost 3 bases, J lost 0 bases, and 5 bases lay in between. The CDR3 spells CASSFSMNTEAFF. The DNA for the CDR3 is TGTGCCAGCAGCTTCAGTATGAACACTGAAGCTTTCTTT.

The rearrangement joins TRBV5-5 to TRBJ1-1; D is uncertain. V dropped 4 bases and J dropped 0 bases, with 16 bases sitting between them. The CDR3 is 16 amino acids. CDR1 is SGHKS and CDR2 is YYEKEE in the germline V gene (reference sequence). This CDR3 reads CASSPSGRPMNTEAFF. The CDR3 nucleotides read TGTGCCAGCAGCCCCTCGGGGAGACCCATGAACACTGAAGCTTTCTTT.

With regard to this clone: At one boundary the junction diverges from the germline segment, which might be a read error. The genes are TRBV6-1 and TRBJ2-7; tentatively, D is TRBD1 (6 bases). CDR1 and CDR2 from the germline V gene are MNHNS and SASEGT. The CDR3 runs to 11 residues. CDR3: CASSEGTALGF. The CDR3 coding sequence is TGTGCCAGCAGTGAAGGGACAGCCCTAGGCTTC.

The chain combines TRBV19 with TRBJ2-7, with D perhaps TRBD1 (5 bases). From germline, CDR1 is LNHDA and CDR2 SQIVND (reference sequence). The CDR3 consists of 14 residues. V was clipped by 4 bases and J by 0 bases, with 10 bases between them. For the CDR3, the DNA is TGTGCCAGTAGTAAGTGGCAGGGCTCCTACGAGCAGTACTTC. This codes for CASSKWQGSYEQYF.

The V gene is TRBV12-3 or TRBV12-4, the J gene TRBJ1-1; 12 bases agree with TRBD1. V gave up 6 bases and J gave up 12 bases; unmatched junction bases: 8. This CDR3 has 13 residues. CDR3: CASSTGTGGGSFF. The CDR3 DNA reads TGTGCCAGCAGCACCGGGACAGGGGGCGGATCTTTCTTT.

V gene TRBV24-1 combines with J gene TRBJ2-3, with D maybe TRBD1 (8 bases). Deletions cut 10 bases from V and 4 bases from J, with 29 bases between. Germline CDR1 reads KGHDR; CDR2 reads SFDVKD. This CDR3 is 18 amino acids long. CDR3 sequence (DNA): TGTGCCACAACGCAGGGGGCGCTCCCCACAGGGGGGGCAGATACGCAGTATTTT. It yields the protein CATTQGALPTGGADTQYF.

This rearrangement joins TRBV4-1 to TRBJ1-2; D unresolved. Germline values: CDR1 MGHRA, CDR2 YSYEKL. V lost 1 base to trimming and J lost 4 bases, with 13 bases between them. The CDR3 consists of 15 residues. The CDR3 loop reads CASSQGGGPLYGYTF. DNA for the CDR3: TGCGCCAGCAGCCAAGGGGGAGGGCCCCTCTATGGCTACACCTTC.

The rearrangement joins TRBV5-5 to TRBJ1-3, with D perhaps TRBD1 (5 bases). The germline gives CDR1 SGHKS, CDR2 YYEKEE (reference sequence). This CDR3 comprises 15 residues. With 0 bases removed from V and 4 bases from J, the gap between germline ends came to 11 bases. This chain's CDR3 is CASSLGVRAGNTIYF. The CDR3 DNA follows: TGTGCCAGCAGCTTGGGGGTCAGGGCAGGAAACACCATATATTTT.

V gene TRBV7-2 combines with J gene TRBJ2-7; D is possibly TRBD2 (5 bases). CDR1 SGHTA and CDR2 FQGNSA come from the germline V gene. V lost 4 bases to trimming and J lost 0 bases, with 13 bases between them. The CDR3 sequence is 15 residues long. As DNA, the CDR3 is TGTGCCAGCAGCTCCTACGGGGTTAGCTCCTACGAGCAGTACTTC. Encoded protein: CASSSYGVSSYEQYF. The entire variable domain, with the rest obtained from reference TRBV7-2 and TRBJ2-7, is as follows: GAGVSQSPSNKVTEKGKDVELRCDPISGHTALYWYRQSLGQGLEFLIYFQGNSAPDKSGLPSDRFSAERTGGSVSTLTIQRTQQEDSAVYLCASSSYGVSSYEQYFGPGTRLTVT.

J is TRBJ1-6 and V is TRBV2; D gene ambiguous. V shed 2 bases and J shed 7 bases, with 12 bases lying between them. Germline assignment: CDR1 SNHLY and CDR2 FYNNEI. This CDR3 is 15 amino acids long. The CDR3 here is CASSELGVRNSPLHF. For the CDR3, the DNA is TGTGCCAGCAGTGAACTCGGGGTGCGGAATTCACCCCTCCACTTT.

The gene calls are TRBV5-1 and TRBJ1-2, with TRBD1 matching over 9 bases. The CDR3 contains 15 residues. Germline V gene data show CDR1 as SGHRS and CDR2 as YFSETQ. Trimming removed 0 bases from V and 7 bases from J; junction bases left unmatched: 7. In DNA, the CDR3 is TGCGCCAGCAGCTTGGACGGGACAGGGACGCCTGGCTACACCTTC. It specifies CASSLDGTGTPGYTF.

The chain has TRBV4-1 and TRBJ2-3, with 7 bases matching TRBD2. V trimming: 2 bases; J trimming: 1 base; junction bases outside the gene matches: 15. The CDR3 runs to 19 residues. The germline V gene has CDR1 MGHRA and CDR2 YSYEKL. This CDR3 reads CASSQSAMGGGRGTDTQYF. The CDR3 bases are TGCGCCAGCAGCCAATCCGCGATGGGGGGGGGACGAGGCACAGATACGCAGTATTTT.

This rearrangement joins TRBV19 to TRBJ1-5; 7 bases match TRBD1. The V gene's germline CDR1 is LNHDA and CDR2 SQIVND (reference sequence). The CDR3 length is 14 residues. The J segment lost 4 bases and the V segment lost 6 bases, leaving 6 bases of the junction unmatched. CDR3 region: CASSDRVGNQPQHF. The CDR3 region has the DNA TGTGCCAGTAGCGACAGGGTGGGAAATCAGCCCCAGCATTTT.

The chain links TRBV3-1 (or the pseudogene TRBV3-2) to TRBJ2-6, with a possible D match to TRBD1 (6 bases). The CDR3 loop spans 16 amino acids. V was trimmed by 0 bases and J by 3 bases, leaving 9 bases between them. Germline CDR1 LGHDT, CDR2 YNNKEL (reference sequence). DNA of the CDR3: TGTGCCAGCAGCCAAGATAGAGGGGGTGGGGCCAACGTCCTGACTTTC. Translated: CASSQDRGGGANVLTF.

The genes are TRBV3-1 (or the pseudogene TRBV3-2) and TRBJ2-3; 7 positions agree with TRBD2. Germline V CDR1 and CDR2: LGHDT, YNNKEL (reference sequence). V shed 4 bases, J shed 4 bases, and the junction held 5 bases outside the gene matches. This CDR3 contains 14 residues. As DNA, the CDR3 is TGTGCCAGCAGCCTAGGCCGGGGGGCAGATACGCAGTATTTT. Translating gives CASSLGRGADTQYF.

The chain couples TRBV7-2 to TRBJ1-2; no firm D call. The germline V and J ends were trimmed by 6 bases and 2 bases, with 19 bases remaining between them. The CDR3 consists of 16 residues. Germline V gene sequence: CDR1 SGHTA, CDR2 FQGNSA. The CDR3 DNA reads TGTGCCAGCAGGACTTTTAATTCGGCACTAAACTATGGCTACACCTTC. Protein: CASRTFNSALNYGYTF.

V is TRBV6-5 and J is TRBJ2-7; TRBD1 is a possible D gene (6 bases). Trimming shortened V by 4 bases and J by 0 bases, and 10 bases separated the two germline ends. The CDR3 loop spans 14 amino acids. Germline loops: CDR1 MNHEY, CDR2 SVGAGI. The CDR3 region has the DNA TGTGCCAGCAGTTTGGTGGACAGCTCCTACGAGCAGTACTTC. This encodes CASSLVDSSYEQYF.

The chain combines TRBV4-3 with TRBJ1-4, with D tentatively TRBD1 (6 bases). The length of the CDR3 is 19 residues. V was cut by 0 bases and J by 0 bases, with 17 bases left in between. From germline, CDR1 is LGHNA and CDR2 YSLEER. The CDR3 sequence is CASSQDVTGGAPTNEKLFF. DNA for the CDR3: TGCGCCAGCAGCCAAGATGTTACGGGGGGGGCACCAACTAATGAAAAACTGTTTTTT.

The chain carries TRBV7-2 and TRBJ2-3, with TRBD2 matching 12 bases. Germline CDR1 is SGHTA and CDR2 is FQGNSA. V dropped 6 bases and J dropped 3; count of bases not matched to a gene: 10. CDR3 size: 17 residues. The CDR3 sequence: CASSSYPTSGGTDTQYF. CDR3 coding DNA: TGTGCCAGCAGTTCCTATCCGACTAGCGGGGGTACAGATACGCAGTATTTT.

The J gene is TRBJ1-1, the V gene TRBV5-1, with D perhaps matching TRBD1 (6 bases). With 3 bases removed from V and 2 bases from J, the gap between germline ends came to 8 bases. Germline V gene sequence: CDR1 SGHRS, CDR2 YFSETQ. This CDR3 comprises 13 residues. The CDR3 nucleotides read TGCGCCAGCAGCTACGGGACAAACACTGAAGCTTTCTTT. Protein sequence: CASSYGTNTEAFF.

Written as DNA, the CDR3 is TGTGCCAGCAGCCCCGAGGGTGCGACTGAAGCTTTCTTT. Translating it yields CASSPEGATEAFF. The chain carries TRBV12-3 or TRBV12-4 and TRBJ1-1; unclear D gene. This CDR3 contains 13 residues. V was trimmed by 6 bases and J by 5 bases, leaving 13 bases between them.

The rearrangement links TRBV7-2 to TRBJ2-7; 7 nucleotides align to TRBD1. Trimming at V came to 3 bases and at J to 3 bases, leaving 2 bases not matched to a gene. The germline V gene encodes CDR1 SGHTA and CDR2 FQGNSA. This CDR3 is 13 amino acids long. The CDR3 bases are TGTGCCAGCAGCTTGACAGGGATCTACGAGCAGTACTTC. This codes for CASSLTGIYEQYF.

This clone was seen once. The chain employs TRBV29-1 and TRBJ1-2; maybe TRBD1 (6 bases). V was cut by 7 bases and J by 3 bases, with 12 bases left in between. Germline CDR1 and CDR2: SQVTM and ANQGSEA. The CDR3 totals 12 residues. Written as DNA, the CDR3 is TGCAGCGAGAGGACAGCGGACTATGGCTACACCTTC. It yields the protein CSERTADYGYTF.

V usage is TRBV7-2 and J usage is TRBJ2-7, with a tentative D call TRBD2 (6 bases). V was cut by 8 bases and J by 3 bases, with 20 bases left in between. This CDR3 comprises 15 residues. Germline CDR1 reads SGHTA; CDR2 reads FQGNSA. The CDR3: CASRPGVGLIYEQYF. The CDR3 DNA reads TGTGCCAGCCGACCGGGGGTCGGTTTGATCTACGAGCAGTACTTC.

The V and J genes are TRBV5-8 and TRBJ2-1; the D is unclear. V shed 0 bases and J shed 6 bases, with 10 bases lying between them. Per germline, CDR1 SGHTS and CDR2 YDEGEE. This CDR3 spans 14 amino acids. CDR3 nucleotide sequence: TGTGCCAGCAGCTTGGGGGTCGCGGTCAATGAGCAGTTCTTC. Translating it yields CASSLGVAVNEQFF.

In DNA form, the CDR3 reads TGTGCCAGTAGTAGGCACCAGGGGGCGTTTCGTGAAAAACTGTTTTTT. Its protein is CASSRHQGAFREKLFF. The V and J genes are TRBV19 and TRBJ1-4; 8 bases align to TRBD1. The CDR3 length is 16 residues. V gave up 4 bases and J gave up 7 bases; unmatched junction bases: 11. Germline V gene sequence: CDR1 LNHDA, CDR2 SQIVND (reference sequence). The complete variable domain, with remaining parts taken from reference TRBV19 and TRBJ1-4, reads DGGITQSPKYLFRKEGQNVTLSCEQNLNHDAMYWYRQDPGQGLRLIYYSQIVNDFQKGDIAEGYSVSREKKESFPLTVTSAQKNPTAFYLCASSRHQGAFREKLFFGSGTQLSVL.

The CDR3 is CASSARTGDGYTF. The CDR3 DNA sequence: TGTGCCAGCAGCGCCCGGACAGGAGATGGCTACACCTTC. The gene calls are TRBV9 and TRBJ1-2, with 7 nucleotides matching TRBD1. Germline values: CDR1 SGDLS, CDR2 YYNGEE. Germline trimming cut 3 bases from V and 6 bases from J; bases unmatched to any gene: 5. The CDR3 extends over 13 amino acids.

The DNA of the CDR3 is TGTGCCACCAGCAGAGATCTGGTGGCCGAGCAGTACTTC. Translated, it gives CATSRDLVAEQYF. The V gene is TRBV15, the J gene TRBJ2-7; unclear D gene. Germline V gene sequence: CDR1 LNHNV, CDR2 YYDKDF (reference sequence). V was trimmed by 0 bases and J by 6 bases, leaving 9 bases between them. This CDR3 has 13 residues.

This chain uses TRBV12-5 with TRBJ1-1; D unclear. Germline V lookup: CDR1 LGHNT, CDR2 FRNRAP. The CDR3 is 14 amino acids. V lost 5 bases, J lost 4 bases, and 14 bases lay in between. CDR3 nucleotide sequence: TGTGCTAGTGGTGGAGAGGGAGGAGGCACTGAAGCTTTCTTT. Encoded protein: CASGGEGGGTEAFF.

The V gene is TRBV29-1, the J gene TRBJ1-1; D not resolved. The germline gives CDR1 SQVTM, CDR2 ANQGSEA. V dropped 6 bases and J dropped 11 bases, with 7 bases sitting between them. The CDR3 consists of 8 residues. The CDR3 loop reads CSVPGAFF. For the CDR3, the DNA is TGCAGCGTCCCGGGTGCTTTCTTT.